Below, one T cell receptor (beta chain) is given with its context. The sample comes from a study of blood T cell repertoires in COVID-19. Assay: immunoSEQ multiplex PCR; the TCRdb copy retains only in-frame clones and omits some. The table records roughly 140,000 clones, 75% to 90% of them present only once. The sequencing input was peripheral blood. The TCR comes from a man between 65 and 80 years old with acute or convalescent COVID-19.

In DNA, the CDR3 is TGTGCCAGCAGTTACCGGGGAGGCAAGGCTTCACCCCTCCACTTT. Residues: CASSYRGGKASPLHF. The chain has TRBV6-5 and TRBJ1-6; D is uncertain. The length of the CDR3 is 15 residues. From germline, CDR1 is MNHEY and CDR2 SVGAGI. V shed 2 bases and J shed 9 bases, with 14 bases lying between them.